A selection of T cell receptor beta chains follows, all from one sample in a study of graft-versus-host responses after intestinal transplantation. The method was immunoSEQ multiplex PCR; TCRdb's version includes in-frame clones alone and lacks a portion of them. Of some 27,000 clones in the sample, around 94% were seen once. The starting material was PBMCs, obtained nearly 31 days after intestinal transplant. The receptor set was obtained from a human patient who received an intestinal transplant, so some T cells may come from the graft donor. CDR3s include the opening cysteine and the closing phenylalanine or tryptophan. D genes are given only for firm matches. Clone size, where shown, is once, few, many, or a class for clones that have expanded.

J gene | clone size | V gene | D gene | CDR3 protein | CDR3 DNA
TRBJ2-2 | NA | TRBV7-3 | TRBD1 | CASSLHSDRLVDTGELFF | TGTGCCAGCAGCTTACACTCGGACAGGCTCGTGGACACCGGGGAGCTGTTTTTT
TRBJ2-6 | NA | TRBV29-1 | TRBD1 | CSVLNRDRGSGANVLTF | TGCAGCGTGCTAAACCGGGACAGGGGCTCTGGGGCCAACGTCCTGACTTTC
TRBJ2-4 | NA | TRBV29-1 | NA | CSGGLAKNIQYF | TGCAGCGGTGGGCTGGCCAAAAACATTCAGTACTTC
TRBJ2-7 | NA | TRBV7-8 | NA | CASSFSRGGRYEQYF | TGTGCCAGCAGCTTCTCTAGAGGTGGGAGATACGAGCAGTACTTC
TRBJ2-1 | NA | TRBV4-1 | TRBD2 | CASSQALAGGGGKYNEQFF | TGCGCCAGCAGCCAAGCTCTAGCGGGGGGGGGAGGAAAATACAATGAGCAGTTCTTC
TRBJ1-6 | NA | TRBV27 | TRBD1 | CASSFIYRGLNSPLHF | TGTGCCAGCAGTTTTATTTACAGGGGGCTTAATTCACCCCTCCACTTT
TRBJ2-1 | NA | TRBV15 | NA | CATSSGQYNEQFF | TGTGCCACCAGCAGTGGACAGTACAATGAGCAGTTCTTC
TRBJ2-5 | NA | TRBV7-9 | TRBD1 | CASSLEGRGETQYF | TGTGCCAGCAGCTTAGAGGGCAGGGGGGAGACCCAGTACTTC
TRBJ2-2 | NA | TRBV11-2 | NA | CASSLVTGELFF | TGTGCCAGCAGCTTGGTCACCGGGGAGCTGTTTTTT
TRBJ2-1 | NA | TRBV4-1 | TRBD1 | CASSHFRTGVMNEQFF | TGCGCCAGCAGCCATTTTAGGACAGGGGTTATGAATGAGCAGTTCTTC
TRBJ2-1 | NA | TRBV7-9 | TRBD1 | CASSPGQGARNEQFF | TGTGCCAGCAGCCCCGGACAGGGGGCCAGGAATGAGCAGTTCTTC
TRBJ2-3 | NA | TRBV13 | TRBD2 | CASSSLTSGGGRDRQADTQYF | TGTGCCAGCAGCTCCTTAACTAGCGGGGGGGGCCGGGACAGGCAAGCAGATACGCAGTATTTT
TRBJ2-7 | NA | TRBV6-1 | NA | CASSARAGTYEQYF | TGTGCCAGCAGCGCGAGGGCCGGGACCTACGAGCAGTACTTC
TRBJ2-1 | NA | TRBV7-9 | NA | CASSLGVLDYQYNEQFF | TGTGCCAGCAGCTTAGGGGTTCTGGACTATCAGTACAATGAGCAGTTCTTC
TRBJ2-4 | NA | TRBV7-2 | TRBD2 | CASSLRAGGPGNIQYF | TGTGCCAGCAGCTTACGCGCGGGGGGGCCCGGAAACATTCAGTACTTC
TRBJ1-2 | NA | TRBV5-6 | NA | CASSGLYYGYTF | TGTGCCAGCAGCGGCCTTTACTATGGCTACACCTTC
TRBJ2-5 | NA | TRBV15 | NA | CATGRGERTGQETQYF | TGTGCCACCGGCAGAGGGGAACGAACGGGGCAAGAGACCCAGTACTTC
TRBJ2-7 | NA | TRBV7-9 | TRBD2 | CASSSTGGTETYEQYF | TGTGCCAGCAGCTCCACCGGGGGGACTGAAACCTACGAGCAGTACTTC
TRBJ2-5 | once | TRBV30 | NA | CAWRWGASVGTQYF | TGTGCCTGGAGGTGGGGGGCTAGCGTAGGGACCCAGTACTTC
TRBJ2-1 | NA | TRBV5-6 | NA | CASSSHLAAKPNNEQFF | TGTGCCAGCAGCTCACACTTAGCGGCCAAGCCGAACAATGAGCAGTTCTTC
TRBJ1-4 | NA | TRBV5-1 | NA | CASSLDGATNEKLFF | TGCGCCAGCAGCTTGGACGGCGCAACTAATGAAAAACTGTTTTTT
TRBJ1-1 | NA | TRBV7-9 | TRBD1 | CASSQDRGEAFF | TGTGCCAGCAGTCAGGACAGGGGTGAAGCTTTCTTT
TRBJ1-1 | NA | TRBV4-1 | TRBD1 | CASSQDEQGGGYTEAFF | TGCGCCAGCAGCCAAGATGAACAGGGGGGGGGTTACACTGAAGCTTTCTTT
TRBJ1-4 | NA | TRBV15 | NA | CATSREGSLDEKLFF | TGTGCCACCAGCAGAGAAGGCAGCCTGGATGAAAAACTGTTTTTT
TRBJ1-1 | NA | TRBV5-5 | NA | CASSPERTEAFF | TGTGCCAGCAGCCCGGAAAGGACTGAAGCTTTCTTT
TRBJ2-7 | NA | TRBV21-1 | NA | CASSKRGTYEQYF | TGTGCCAGCAGCAAAAGGGGGACTTACGAGCAGTACTTC
TRBJ2-7 | NA | TRBV5-1 | NA | CASSPKDRSYEQYF | TGCGCCAGCAGCCCAAAGGACCGGTCCTACGAGCAGTACTTC
TRBJ2-1 | few | TRBV2 | TRBD2 | CASSGTSSYNEQFF | TGTGCCAGCAGTGGGACTAGCTCCTACAATGAGCAGTTCTTC
TRBJ2-1 | NA | TRBV14 | NA | CASSQGPGRGFYNEQFF | TGTGCCAGCAGCCAAGGACCTGGCAGGGGTTTCTACAATGAGCAGTTCTTC
TRBJ2-3 | NA | TRBV6-5 | TRBD1 | CASRPGQGITDTQYF | TGTGCCAGCAGGCCGGGACAGGGGATCACAGATACGCAGTATTTT
TRBJ2-7 | NA | TRBV7-6 | NA | CASSLAVGGSEQYF | TGTGCCAGCAGCTTAGCAGTAGGGGGAAGCGAGCAGTACTTC
TRBJ2-2 | NA | TRBV4-3 | NA | CASSQDRAWGTGELFF | TGCGCCAGCAGCCAAGATCGAGCGTGGGGGACCGGGGAGCTGTTTTTT
TRBJ2-2 | once | TRBV27 | TRBD1 | CASSFPGQVNTGELFF | TGTGCCAGCAGTTTCCCGGGACAGGTGAACACCGGGGAGCTGTTTTTT
TRBJ2-5 | NA | TRBV9 | NA | CASSAQPLGNSGQETQYF | TGTGCCAGCAGCGCACAGCCCCTAGGTAATAGCGGACAAGAGACCCAGTACTTC
TRBJ1-1 | NA | TRBV29-1 | NA | CSVEDRPRGRREAFF | TGCAGCGTTGAAGACCGCCCCAGGGGTCGACGCGAAGCTTTCTTT
TRBJ2-5 | NA | TRBV19 | TRBD1 | CASSIDRGKSETQYF | TGTGCCAGTAGTATTGACAGGGGAAAAAGTGAGACCCAGTACTTC
TRBJ2-7 | NA | TRBV7-9 | NA | CASSWGPEEQYF | TGTGCCAGCAGCTGGGGGCCCGAGGAGCAGTACTTC
TRBJ2-3 | NA | TRBV5-1 | TRBD2 | CASSSGLAGGADTQYF | TGCGCCAGCAGCTCGGGACTAGCGGGAGGGGCAGATACGCAGTATTTT
TRBJ2-3 | NA | TRBV30 | TRBD2 | CAWSKSGGGTQYF | TGTGCCTGGAGTAAAAGCGGGGGAGGAACGCAGTATTTT
TRBJ2-7 | NA | TRBV4-1 | TRBD1 | CASSQDWDRGLYEQYF | TGCGCCAGCAGCCAAGATTGGGACAGGGGGCTGTACGAGCAGTACTTC
TRBJ2-7 | NA | TRBV11-2 | TRBD1 | CASSPKDRLPYEQYF | TGTGCCAGCAGCCCCAAGGACAGGCTCCCCTACGAGCAGTACTTC
TRBJ1-1 | once | TRBV4-3 | NA | CASSQGLIANTEAFF | TGCGCCAGCAGCCAAGGACTGATCGCGAACACTGAAGCTTTCTTT
TRBJ1-4 | NA | TRBV5-1 | NA | CASSLARLNTEKLFF | TGCGCCAGCAGCTTGGCCAGGCTGAACACAGAAAAACTGTTTTTT
TRBJ1-1 | NA | TRBV19 | NA | CASSISGGVNTEAFF | TGTGCCAGTAGTATTAGCGGAGGGGTGAACACTGAAGCTTTCTTT
TRBJ2-7 | once | TRBV25-1 | NA | CASRQGLYEQYF | TGTGCCAGCAGACAGGGACTCTACGAGCAGTACTTC
TRBJ1-3 | NA | TRBV19 | NA | CASSISAGNTIYF | TGTGCCAGTAGTATAAGCGCCGGAAACACCATATATTTT
TRBJ1-5 | NA | TRBV7-9 | NA | CASSLGASFTQHF | TGTGCCAGCAGCTTAGGGGCGAGTTTTACCCAGCATTTT
TRBJ2-2 | NA | TRBV19 | TRBD2 | CASSAGVNTGELFF | TGTGCCAGTAGCGCGGGAGTAAACACCGGGGAGCTGTTTTTT
TRBJ2-2 | NA | TRBV28 | NA | CASSSDRDYRNTGELFF | TGTGCCAGCAGTTCGGACAGAGACTATAGGAACACCGGGGAGCTGTTTTTT
TRBJ1-6 | NA | TRBV4-3 | NA | CASSQTTGGPNSPLHF | TGCGCCAGCAGCCAAACCACAGGCGGGCCAAATTCACCCCTCCACTTT
TRBJ1-5 | NA | TRBV6-5 | NA | CASSYKRVGQPQHF | TGTGCCAGCAGTTACAAAAGGGTTGGGCAGCCCCAGCATTTT
TRBJ2-7 | NA | TRBV5-1 | TRBD2 | CASSLEAGVYEQYF | TGCGCCAGCAGCTTGGAGGCGGGAGTGTACGAGCAGTACTTC
TRBJ1-1 | NA | TRBV6-1 | NA | CASSEGGSHTEAFF | TGTGCCAGCAGTGAAGGGGGGTCCCACACTGAAGCTTTCTTT
TRBJ1-1 | NA | TRBV19 | NA | CASSIDPGLRGKEAFF | TGTGCCAGTAGTATAGATCCTGGGTTGAGAGGTAAAGAAGCTTTCTTT
TRBJ1-1 | NA | TRBV7-2 | NA | CASGPRLMNTEAFF | TGTGCCAGCGGGCCGCGACTCATGAACACTGAAGCTTTCTTT
TRBJ1-2 | NA | TRBV6-5 | TRBD1 | CASGEGGYFNYGYTF | TGTGCCAGCGGGGAAGGGGGCTACTTCAACTATGGCTACACCTTC
TRBJ2-1 | NA | TRBV6-6 | TRBD2 | CASTDPGLAGEGEQFF | TGTGCCAGCACCGACCCGGGACTAGCGGGAGAGGGTGAGCAGTTCTTC